This T cell receptor beta chain was retrieved from a study of somatic mutations in cytotoxic T cells in rheumatoid arthritis. Broader study findings: Measurement of CD8+ T-cell clonality revealed no significant difference between rheumatoid arthritis patients and age-matched healthy controls. Exceedance of 20% of CD8+ cells by the largest CD8+ clone occurred in about an eighth of the roughly 65 patients.

Germline assignment: CDR1 MRHNA and CDR2 SNTAGT. Germline trimming cut 2 bases from V and 6 bases from J; bases unmatched to any gene: 1. There are 15 residues in the CDR3. This clone was observed a handful of times. No antigen is known for it. Once isolated by positive magnetic bead selection, the CD4+ and CD8+ cells had their purity checked by flow cytometry. Produced via immunoSEQ multiplex PCR; TCRdb's table is partial and in-frame only. The sample holds 9,000 to 15,000 clones, under 80% seen once. The chain couples TRBV6-4 to TRBJ2-1; 13 positions agree with TRBD2. Sequencing was carried out using CD8+ T cells sorted from blood. The clonotype was recovered from an older man in good health. CDR3 loop: CASSDTSGGANEQFF. Written as DNA, the CDR3 is TGTGCCAGCAGTGACACTAGCGGGGGGGCCAATGAGCAGTTCTTC.